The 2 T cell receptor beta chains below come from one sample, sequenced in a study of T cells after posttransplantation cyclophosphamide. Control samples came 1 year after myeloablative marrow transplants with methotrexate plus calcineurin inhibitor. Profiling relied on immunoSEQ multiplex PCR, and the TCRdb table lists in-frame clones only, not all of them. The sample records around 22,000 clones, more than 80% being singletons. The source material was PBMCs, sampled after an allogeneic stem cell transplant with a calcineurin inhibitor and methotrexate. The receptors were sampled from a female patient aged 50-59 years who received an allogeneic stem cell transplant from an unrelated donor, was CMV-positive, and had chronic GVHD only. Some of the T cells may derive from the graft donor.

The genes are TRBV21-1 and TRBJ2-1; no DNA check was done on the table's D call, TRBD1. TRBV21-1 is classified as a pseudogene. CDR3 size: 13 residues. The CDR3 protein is CASSKDPSPEQFF. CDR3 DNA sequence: TGTGCCAGCAGCAAAGATCCCAGTCCTGAGCAGTTCTTC.

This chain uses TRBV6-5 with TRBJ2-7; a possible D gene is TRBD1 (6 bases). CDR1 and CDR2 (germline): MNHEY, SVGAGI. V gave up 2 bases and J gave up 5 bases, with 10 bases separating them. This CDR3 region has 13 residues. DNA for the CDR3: TGTGCCAGCAGTTACAGCAGGGGCCACGAGCAGTACTTC. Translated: CASSYSRGHEQYF.